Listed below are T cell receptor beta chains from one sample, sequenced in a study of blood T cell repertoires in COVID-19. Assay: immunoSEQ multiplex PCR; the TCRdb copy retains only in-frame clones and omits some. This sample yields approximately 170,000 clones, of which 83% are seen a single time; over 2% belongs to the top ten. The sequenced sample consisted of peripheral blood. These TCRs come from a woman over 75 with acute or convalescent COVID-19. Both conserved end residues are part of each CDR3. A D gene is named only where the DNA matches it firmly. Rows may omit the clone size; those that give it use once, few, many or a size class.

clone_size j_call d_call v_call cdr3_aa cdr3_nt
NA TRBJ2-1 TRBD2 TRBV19 CASSIMTSGRSNEQFF TGTGCCAGTAGTATAATGACTAGCGGGAGGTCAAATGAGCAGTTCTTC
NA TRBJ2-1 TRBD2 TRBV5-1 CASSLGLAGDNEQFF TGCGCCAGCAGCTTGGGACTAGCGGGGGACAATGAGCAGTTCTTC
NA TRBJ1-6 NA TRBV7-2 CASSLGQSSYNSPLHF TGTGCCAGCAGCTTAGGACAGAGCTCCTATAATTCACCCCTCCACTTT
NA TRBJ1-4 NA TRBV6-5 CASRRKEEKLFF TGTGCCAGCAGACGAAAGGAGGAAAAACTGTTTTTT
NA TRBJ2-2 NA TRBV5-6 CASSLPYTGELFF TGTGCCAGCAGCTTGCCCTACACCGGGGAGCTGTTTTTT
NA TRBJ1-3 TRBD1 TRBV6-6 CASNQGTAGNTIYF TGTGCCAGCAATCAGGGGACAGCTGGAAACACCATATATTTT
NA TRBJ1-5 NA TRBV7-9 CASSLGQNSNQPQHF TGTGCCAGCAGCTTAGGACAGAATAGCAATCAGCCCCAGCATTTT
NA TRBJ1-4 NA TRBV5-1 CASSLLGRSNEKLFF TGCGCCAGCAGCTTACTAGGGCGTAGTAATGAAAAACTGTTTTTT
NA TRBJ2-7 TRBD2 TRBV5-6 CASNQLAGGSYEQYF TGTGCCAGCAACCAACTAGCGGGGGGGTCCTACGAGCAGTACTTC
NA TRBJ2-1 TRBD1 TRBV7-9 CASSPSGQGLKEQFF TGTGCCAGCAGCCCATCGGGACAGGGTTTAAAGGAGCAGTTCTTC
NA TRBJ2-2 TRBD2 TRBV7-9 CASSPLRLAVTGELFF TGTGCCAGCAGCCCTCTGAGACTAGCGGTCACCGGGGAGCTGTTTTTT
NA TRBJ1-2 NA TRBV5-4 CASSSHASFTGSYGYTF TGTGCCAGCAGCTCTCACGCGTCTTTCACAGGCTCCTATGGCTACACCTTC
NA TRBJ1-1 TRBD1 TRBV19 CASSPDRGQDTEAFF TGTGCCAGTAGCCCCGACAGGGGGCAGGACACTGAAGCTTTCTTT
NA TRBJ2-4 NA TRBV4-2 CASSMAGAKNIQYF TGTGCCAGCAGTATGGCGGGGGCCAAAAACATTCAGTACTTC
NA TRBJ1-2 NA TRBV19 CARQQPHYGYTF TGTGCCCGTCAACAGCCTCACTATGGCTACACCTTC
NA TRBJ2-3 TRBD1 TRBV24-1 CATSDPTGGPTDTQYF TGTGCCACCAGTGATCCCACAGGGGGCCCCACAGATACGCAGTATTTT
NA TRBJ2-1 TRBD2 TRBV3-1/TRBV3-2 CASSRGLAGYNEQFF TGTGCCAGCAGCAGAGGACTAGCGGGGTACAATGAGCAGTTCTTC
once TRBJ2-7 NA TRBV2 CASSGTREQYF TGTGCCAGCAGTGGAACGAGGGAGCAGTACTTC
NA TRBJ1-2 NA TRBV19 CASSIGGADYGYTF TGTGCCAGTAGTATAGGAGGCGCTGACTATGGCTACACCTTC
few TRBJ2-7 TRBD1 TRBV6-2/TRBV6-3 CASTPPTGLVSEQYF TGTGCCAGCACCCCTCCGACAGGGTTAGTGAGCGAGCAGTACTTC
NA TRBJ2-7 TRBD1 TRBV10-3 CAIRGTGSYEQYF TGTGCCATCAGGGGGACAGGGTCCTACGAGCAGTACTTC
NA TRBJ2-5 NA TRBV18 CASSLRTSRGQETQYF TGTGCCAGCTCACTTCGGACCTCGCGGGGCCAAGAGACCCAGTACTTC
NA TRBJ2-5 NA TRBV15 CATSRDMAGQETQYF TGTGCCACCAGCAGAGATATGGCAGGCCAAGAGACCCAGTACTTC
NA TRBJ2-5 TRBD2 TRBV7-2 CASSLELAGEGETQYF TGTGCCAGCAGCTTAGAACTAGCGGGGGAAGGAGAGACCCAGTACTTC
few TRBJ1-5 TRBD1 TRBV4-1 CASSQDRQGYQPQHF TGCGCCAGCAGCCAAGATAGACAGGGGTATCAGCCCCAGCATTTT
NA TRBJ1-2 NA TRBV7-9 CASSLITGRNYGYTF TGTGCCAGCAGCTTAATAACAGGGCGTAACTATGGCTACACCTTC
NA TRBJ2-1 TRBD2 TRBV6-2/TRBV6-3 CASSSAGGTSGRRSYNEQFF TGTGCCAGCAGTTCCGCCGGCGGGACTAGCGGGAGACGGTCCTACAATGAGCAGTTCTTC
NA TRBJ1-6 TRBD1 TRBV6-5 CASRMGTGMNSPLHF TGTGCCAGCAGAATGGGGACAGGGATGAATTCACCCCTCCACTTT
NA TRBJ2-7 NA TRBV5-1 CASSLDGQVGRYEQYF TGCGCCAGCAGCTTGGATGGGCAGGTCGGTCGCTACGAGCAGTACTTC
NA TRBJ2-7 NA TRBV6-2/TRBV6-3 CASSYQGTRSYEQYF TGTGCCAGCAGTTACCAGGGGACAAGGTCCTACGAGCAGTACTTC
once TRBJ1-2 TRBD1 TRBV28 CASSFRRGENGYTF TGTGCCAGCAGTTTCCGCAGGGGGGAGAATGGCTACACCTTC
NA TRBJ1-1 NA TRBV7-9 CASSLNAGNTEAFF TGTGCCAGCAGCTTAAACGCGGGAAACACTGAAGCTTTCTTT
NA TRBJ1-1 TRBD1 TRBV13 CASSLGRTGVPEAFF TGTGCCAGCAGCTTAGGAAGGACAGGGGTCCCTGAAGCTTTCTTT
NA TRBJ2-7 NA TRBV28 CASSPHQGSEQYF TGTGCCAGCAGTCCGCATCAGGGTTCCGAGCAGTACTTC
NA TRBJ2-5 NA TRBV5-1 CASSTLGGETQYF TGCGCCAGCAGCACCCTAGGCGGGGAGACCCAGTACTTC
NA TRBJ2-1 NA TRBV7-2 CASSLDGRYNEQFF TGTGCCAGCAGCTTAGATGGGCGTTACAATGAGCAGTTCTTC
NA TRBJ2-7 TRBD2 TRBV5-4 CASSGGGSGSYEQYF TGTGCCAGCAGCGGGGGGGGAAGCGGTTCCTACGAGCAGTACTTC
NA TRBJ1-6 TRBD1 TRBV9 CASSTGQTNNSPLHF TGTGCCAGCAGCACGGGACAGACCAATAATTCACCCCTCCACTTT
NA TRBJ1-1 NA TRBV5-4 CASSSDTEAFF TGTGCCAGCAGCTCTGACACTGAAGCTTTCTTT
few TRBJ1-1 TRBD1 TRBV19 CASSITDRGTEAFF TGTGCCAGTAGTATAACCGACAGGGGCACTGAAGCTTTCTTT
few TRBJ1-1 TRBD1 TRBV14 CASSARTGKAEAFF TGTGCCAGCAGCGCTAGGACAGGGAAGGCTGAAGCTTTCTTT
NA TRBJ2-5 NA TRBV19 CASSKGVRETQYF TGTGCCAGTAGTAAGGGGGTTAGAGAGACCCAGTACTTC
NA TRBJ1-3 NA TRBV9 CASSVGRSSGNTIYF TGTGCCAGCAGCGTCGGGAGGAGCTCTGGAAACACCATATATTTT
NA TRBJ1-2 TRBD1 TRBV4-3 CASSDRVTNYGYTF TGCGCCAGTTCTGACAGGGTGACTAACTATGGCTACACCTTC
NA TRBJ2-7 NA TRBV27 CASSLNRVVEQYF TGTGCCAGCAGTTTGAACAGGGTTGTCGAGCAGTACTTC
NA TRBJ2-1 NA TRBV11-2 CASSFRGALSLFF TGTGCCAGCAGCTTCCGGGGGGCCTTGTCGTTGTTCTTC
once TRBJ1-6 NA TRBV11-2 CASSLGAGGNSPLHF TGTGCCAGCAGCCTAGGGGCGGGGGGGAATTCACCCCTCCACTTT
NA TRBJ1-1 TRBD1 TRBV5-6 CASSETGHRTEAFF TGTGCCAGCAGCGAGACAGGGCACCGCACTGAAGCTTTCTTT
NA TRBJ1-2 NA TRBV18 CASTLGARTNYGYTF TGTGCCAGCACCTTAGGGGCGCGGACCAACTATGGCTACACCTTC
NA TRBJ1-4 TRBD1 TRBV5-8 CASSSGQGGTNEKLFF TGTGCCAGCAGCTCTGGACAGGGAGGAACTAATGAAAAACTGTTTTTT
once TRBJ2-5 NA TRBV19 CASSIGVRETQYF TGTGCCAGTAGTATAGGGGTGAGGGAGACCCAGTACTTC
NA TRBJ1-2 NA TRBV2 CASREQGLHGYTF TGTGCCAGCAGAGAACAGGGACTTCATGGCTACACCTTC
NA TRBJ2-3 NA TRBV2 CASGFWGLGQGLTDTQYF TGTGCCAGCGGGTTCTGGGGCCTCGGACAAGGGCTCACAGATACGCAGTATTTT